Listed below are T cell receptor beta chains from one sample, sequenced in a study of blood T cell repertoires in COVID-19. The assay was immunoSEQ multiplex PCR, and TCRdb's table has in-frame clones only and misses some. The sample yields about 270,000 clones, around 90% seen once. Sequenced material: PBMCs or T cells enriched from blood (not recorded which). All receptors derive from a woman in her 50s who had recovered from COVID-19. CDR3s include the opening cysteine and the closing phenylalanine or tryptophan. The order of the fields is V gene, D gene, J gene, clone size, CDR3 DNA, CDR3 protein. The D gene is left open where the match is weak. Size tells how often a clone was seen (once, few, many) or the class of an expanded clone, and some rows leave it out.

TRBV7-2	NA	TRBJ1-1	NA	TGTGCCAGCAGCCTGGGCAGAGGGATGAACACTGAAGCTTTCTTT	CASSLGRGMNTEAFF
TRBV11-3	NA	TRBJ1-5	NA	TGTGCCAGCAGCTTACCCAGGGAGGATCAGCCCCAGCATTTT	CASSLPREDQPQHF
TRBV7-8	NA	TRBJ1-1	NA	TGTGCCAGCAGCTTCAATCCGAACACTGAAGCTTTCTTT	CASSFNPNTEAFF
TRBV6-5	TRBD1	TRBJ1-1	NA	TGTGCCAGCAGTTACCGGGACAGGGGAGGTAGTGAAGCTTTCTTT	CASSYRDRGGSEAFF
TRBV11-3	NA	TRBJ2-1	NA	TGTGCCAGCAGCAATCCTCCAACTAGAGAGCAGTTCTTC	CASSNPPTREQFF
TRBV27	NA	TRBJ1-4	NA	TGTGCCAGCAGTTTCCAGGGGAAGGGTGAAAAACTGTTTTTT	CASSFQGKGEKLFF
TRBV5-4	TRBD2	TRBJ2-7	NA	TGTGCCAGCAGCTTCAGCGGGAGGGCCTCCTACGAGCAGTACTTC	CASSFSGRASYEQYF
TRBV28	NA	TRBJ1-6	once	TGTGCCAGCAGTTGGGACAAACGACCCCTCCACTTT	CASSWDKRPLHF
TRBV6-2/TRBV6-3	TRBD2	TRBJ2-1	NA	TGTGCCAGCAGTCCGGCACTAGCGGGAGTAAGTGAGCAGTTCTTC	CASSPALAGVSEQFF
TRBV7-2	NA	TRBJ2-7	NA	TGTGCCAGCAGCTTAGAAGGGGCCCTCCCTCTCTACGAGCAGTACTTC	CASSLEGALPLYEQYF
TRBV10-3	TRBD2	TRBJ2-1	NA	TGTGCCATCAGTGAGCCGGTAGCGGGAGTCGGTGAGCAGTTCTTC	CAISEPVAGVGEQFF
TRBV5-1	NA	TRBJ2-7	NA	TGCGCCAGCAGCTTGGAAGCAGGGGCCTACGAGCAGTACTTC	CASSLEAGAYEQYF
TRBV28	TRBD2	TRBJ2-7	NA	TGTGCCAGCAGTTTAGCAGCGGGAGAAAGGAACGAGCAGTACTTC	CASSLAAGERNEQYF
TRBV2	TRBD1	TRBJ1-5	NA	TGTGCCAGCAGTGAAGGACAGGGGAATCAGCCCCAGCATTTT	CASSEGQGNQPQHF
TRBV29-1	TRBD2	TRBJ2-1	NA	TGCAGCGTTGTTGACCGAGCGGGAGGGCCCTACAATGAGCAGTTCTTC	CSVVDRAGGPYNEQFF
TRBV9	TRBD2	TRBJ2-7	NA	TGTGCCAGCAGCGTAGGTCCTAGCGGGACGTACGAGCAGTACTTC	CASSVGPSGTYEQYF
TRBV18	TRBD1	TRBJ2-2	NA	TGTGCCAGCTCAGGACAGGGGGAGAACACCGGGGAGCTGTTTTTT	CASSGQGENTGELFF
TRBV6-2/TRBV6-3	TRBD2	TRBJ2-1	NA	TGTGCCAGCAGTTACAAACGGACTAGCGGGGGCAACAATGAGCAGTTCTTC	CASSYKRTSGGNNEQFF
TRBV28	TRBD1	TRBJ1-6	NA	TGTGCCAGCAGACTCAGACAGGGCGGGAATTCACCCCTCCACTTT	CASRLRQGGNSPLHF
TRBV7-2	TRBD1	TRBJ2-3	NA	TGTGCCAGCAGCTTGGTCGTCGGGACAGGGGGCAAAAATACGCAGTATTTT	CASSLVVGTGGKNTQYF
TRBV10-3	NA	TRBJ2-2	NA	TGTGCCATCAGTGACAGGAACACCGGGGAGCTGTTTTTT	CAISDRNTGELFF
TRBV18	NA	TRBJ2-5	once	TGTGCCACGTCTTTTTGGGGGCCCCAAGAGACCCAGTACTTC	CATSFWGPQETQYF
TRBV6-6	NA	TRBJ1-1	NA	TGTGCCAGCAGTTTAGACGGGAGGACTGAAGCTTTCTTT	CASSLDGRTEAFF
TRBV3-1/TRBV3-2	NA	TRBJ2-3	NA	TGTGCCAGCAGCCAACCTTTCACGCAGTATTTT	CASSQPFTQYF
TRBV7-2	TRBD2	TRBJ2-1	once	TGTGCCAGCAGCACCGCTAGCGGGAGTCTGGGCAATGAGCAGTTCTTC	CASSTASGSLGNEQFF
TRBV7-9	NA	TRBJ1-2	NA	TGTGCCAGCAGCCCCATGACAGGAGCCAGGGGTGGCTACACCTTC	CASSPMTGARGGYTF
TRBV5-6	NA	TRBJ1-2	NA	TGTGCCAGCAGCTTAGGGCGGGCCGCTGGCTACACCTTC	CASSLGRAAGYTF
TRBV6-5	TRBD1	TRBJ1-1	NA	TGTGCCAGCAGACCAAACAGGGGGCGGAAAACTGAAGCTTTCTTT	CASRPNRGRKTEAFF
TRBV7-2	TRBD2	TRBJ2-4	NA	TGTGCCAGCAGCTTAGCGCAAGCGGGAGGGTTTGGGCGGGGCATTCAGTACTTC	CASSLAQAGGFGRGIQYF
TRBV7-2	TRBD2	TRBJ2-5	NA	TGTGCCAGCAGCCCCGGGACTAGCGCCAGGGTGGGGCAAGAGACCCAGTACTTC	CASSPGTSARVGQETQYF
TRBV6-5	NA	TRBJ1-6	NA	TGTGCCAGCAGGTCGGGACAACATAATTCACCCCTCCACTTT	CASRSGQHNSPLHF
TRBV2	TRBD2	TRBJ2-7	few	TGTGCCAGCAGACCCTTAGCGGGAGTCGGAAACGAGCAGTACTTC	CASRPLAGVGNEQYF
TRBV12-3/TRBV12-4	NA	TRBJ2-1	NA	TGTGCCAGCAGTTCTGGCGGTGGCAATGAGCAGTTCTTC	CASSSGGGNEQFF
TRBV6-2/TRBV6-3	TRBD1	TRBJ1-1	NA	TGTGCCAGCAGTTACTCGTCCCGGGACAGGGGGCCGGCGGGTAGGACTGAAGCTTTCTTT	CASSYSSRDRGPAGRTEAFF
TRBV18	TRBD2	TRBJ2-3	few	TGTGCCAGCTCACCAAGCACTAGCGCCACAGATACGCAGTATTTT	CASSPSTSATDTQYF
TRBV27	TRBD2	TRBJ2-1	NA	TGTGCCAGTACCCTTCGACGAATAGCGGGACATGGCTACAATGAGCAGTTCTTC	CASTLRRIAGHGYNEQFF
TRBV7-2	TRBD1	TRBJ1-3	NA	TGTGCCAGCAGCCTCCACCGGACAGGGCTAAACACCATATATTTT	CASSLHRTGLNTIYF
TRBV30	NA	TRBJ2-5	NA	TGTGCCTGGACCCAGAGGGCAGAGACCCAGTACTTC	CAWTQRAETQYF
TRBV2	TRBD2	TRBJ2-1	NA	TGTGCCAGCTGCTTCACTAGCGCGAGTCATGAGCAGTTCTTC	CASCFTSASHEQFF
TRBV9	TRBD2	TRBJ2-7	NA	TGTGCCAGCAGCGTAGAAGCGGGAGGGCCCTACGAGCAGTACTTC	CASSVEAGGPYEQYF
TRBV5-4	TRBD2	TRBJ2-3	NA	TGTGCCAGCAGCTTGGGCCTAGCGGGAGCGGCAGATACGCAGTATTTT	CASSLGLAGAADTQYF
TRBV29-1	TRBD2	TRBJ2-7	NA	TGCAGCGTTGTGTCTAGCGGGAGTTACGAGCAGTACTTC	CSVVSSGSYEQYF
TRBV19	TRBD1	TRBJ1-1	NA	TGTGCCAGTACGAAGGGTTGGTGGGTCGCAGGGGGGACCAGCACTGAAGCTTTCTTT	CASTKGWWVAGGTSTEAFF
TRBV5-6	TRBD1	TRBJ1-1	NA	TGTGCCAGCAGGGGCAGGGGGCGCCGGACTGAAGCTTTCTTT	CASRGRGRRTEAFF
TRBV6-6	NA	TRBJ2-4	NA	TGTGCCAGCAGTTACCTAACCCCGGGATTCCCCATTCAGTACTTC	CASSYLTPGFPIQYF
TRBV2	TRBD2	TRBJ2-5	NA	TGTGCCAGCAGTGAGACTAGCGGGATTCGAGAGACCCAGTACTTC	CASSETSGIRETQYF
TRBV4-1	TRBD2	TRBJ2-3	NA	TGCGCCAGCAGCCAGACTAGCGGGAGGTTAGATACGCAGTATTTT	CASSQTSGRLDTQYF
TRBV28	NA	TRBJ2-5	NA	TGTGCCAGCAGTCAGGGGCTGGAGACCCAGTACTTC	CASSQGLETQYF
TRBV7-9	NA	TRBJ1-1	NA	TGTGCCAGCAGCGTTACAGAGAACACTGAAGCTTTCTTT	CASSVTENTEAFF
TRBV18	TRBD1	TRBJ1-2	NA	TGTGCCAGCTCACCAATTTCTCCGGGACAGACAAATGGCTACACCTTC	CASSPISPGQTNGYTF